Presented here are 9 T cell receptor beta chains from one specimen sequenced in a study of blood T cells in healthy people across ages. A J-beta primer mix and a sample-barcoded 5' primer were used in a second PCR of roughly 6 to 11 cycles. A single record per CDR3 protein comes from TCRdb applying MiXCR to the 5' RACE reads. Of around 1,500,000 distinct CDR3 sequences listed, under 30% are singletons. Material: blood. Every receptor here comes from a woman aged 25 to 39 in good health.

This clonotype was observed a few times. The chain couples TRBV28 to TRBJ2-3; TRBD2 might be the D (5 bases). Germline V gene sequence: CDR1 MDHEN, CDR2 SYDVKM. The V end was cut by 10 bases, the J end by 2 bases, with 19 bases between. CDR3 length: 15 residues. This chain's CDR3 is CATSMRDYLTDTQYF. In DNA, the CDR3 is TGTGCCACATCCATGCGAGACTACCTCACAGATACGCAGTATTTT.

This clonotype occurred many times. The gene calls are TRBV5-1 and TRBJ1-5; no clear D. V was shortened by 0 bases and J by 7 bases, with 8 bases between the two germline ends. Germline values: CDR1 SGHRS, CDR2 YFSETQ. CDR3 length equals 13 residues. CDR3 coding DNA: TGCGCCAGCAGCTTGGACCCTCAACAGCCCCAGCATTTT. Amino acid sequence: CASSLDPQQPQHF. Drawing the rest from reference TRBV5-1 and TRBJ1-5, the complete variable domain is KAGVTQTPRYLIKTRGQQVTLSCSPISGHRSVSWYQQTPGQGLQFLFEYFSETQRNKGNFPGRFSGRQFSNSRSEMNVSTLELGDSALYLCASSLDPQQPQHFGDGTRLSIL.

The chain links TRBV20-1 to TRBJ2-1; possibly TRBD1 or TRBD2 for D (5 bases each). V lost 3 bases and J lost 0, with 12 bases in between. Germline CDR1 and CDR2: DFQATT and SNEGSKA (reference sequence). The CDR3 loop spans 15 amino acids. The CDR3: CSASSGTISYNEQFF. CDR3 bases: TGCAGTGCTAGTTCAGGGACCATCTCCTACAATGAGCAGTTCTTC.

V and J are TRBV5-4 and TRBJ2-1; 9 bases are a match to TRBD2. This CDR3 region has 13 residues. CDR1 and CDR2 from the germline V gene are SGHNT and YYREEE (reference sequence). Trimming cost V 6 bases and J 6 bases; bases outside gene matches: 4. The CDR3 bases are TGTGCCAGCACCCTAGCGGGGTCCAATGAGCAGTTCTTC. Amino acids: CASTLAGSNEQFF. Full variable domain (rest looked up from reference TRBV5-4 and TRBJ2-1): ETGVTQSPTHLIKTRGQQVTLRCSSQSGHNTVSWYQQALGQGPQFIFQYYREEENGRGNFPPRFSGLQFPNYSSELNVNALELDDSALYLCASTLAGSNEQFFGPGTRLTVL.

This clonotype was recorded a few times. This rearrangement joins TRBV4-1 to TRBJ2-3, with D perhaps TRBD1 (5 bases). CDR1 and CDR2 (germline): MGHRA, YSYEKL. This CDR3 has 16 amino acids. V gave up 0 bases and J gave up 3 bases, with 13 bases separating them. The CDR3 loop reads CASSQDRQGRTDTQYF. CDR3 DNA sequence: TGCGCCAGCAGCCAAGATCGGCAGGGTAGGACAGATACGCAGTATTTT.

This clonotype was picked up a small number of times. A much larger clone lies a single base off, so this may be a read error. CDR3 nucleotide sequence: TGTGCCAGCAGATTCAAGCGGGGGGACCCCTACGGGCAGTACTTC. This gives the protein CASRFKRGDPYGQYF. This rearrangement joins TRBV28 to TRBJ2-7, with 9 bases fitting TRBD2. Germline CDR1 is MDHEN and CDR2 is SYDVKM. The CDR3 covers 15 residues.

This clonotype has ten or more counts. This chain links TRBV20-1 with TRBJ2-5; no definite D call. This CDR3 contains 14 residues. Germline CDR1 is DFQATT and CDR2 is SNEGSKA (reference sequence). V gave up 0 bases and J gave up 5 bases, with 13 bases separating them. The CDR3 here is CSAREQVEYETQYF. CDR3 DNA: TGCAGTGCTAGAGAGCAGGTGGAGTATGAGACCCAGTACTTC.

The V gene is TRBV2, the J gene TRBJ2-6; weak D call: TRBD1 (6 bases). The CDR3 runs 15 residues. Looked up from germline, CDR1 is SNHLY and CDR2 is FYNNEI. V was clipped by 3 bases and J by 4 bases, with 10 bases between them. CDR3 coding DNA: TGTGCCAGCAGTGAGGGGGCCGGAGGGGCCAACGTCCTGACTTTC. Encoded protein: CASSEGAGGANVLTF.

This clonotype was seen only a few times. This chain links TRBV27 with TRBJ1-4; D unclear. Germline CDR1 is MNHEY and CDR2 is SMNVEV (reference sequence). Trimming left V 6 bases short and J 0 bases short, with 11 bases between. The CDR3 spans 15 residues. This chain's CDR3 is CASRRTTATNEKLFF. CDR3 bases: TGTGCCAGCAGACGGACGACTGCAACTAATGAAAAACTGTTTTTT.